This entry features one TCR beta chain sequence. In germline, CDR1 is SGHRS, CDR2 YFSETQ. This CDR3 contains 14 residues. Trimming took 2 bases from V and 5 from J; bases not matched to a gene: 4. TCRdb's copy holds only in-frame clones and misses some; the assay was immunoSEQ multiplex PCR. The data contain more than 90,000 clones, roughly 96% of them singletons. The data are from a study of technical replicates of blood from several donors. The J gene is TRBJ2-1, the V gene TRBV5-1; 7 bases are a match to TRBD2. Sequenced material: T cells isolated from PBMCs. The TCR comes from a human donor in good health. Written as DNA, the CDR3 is TGCGCCAGCAGCTTTCTAGCGGCAAACAATGAGCAGTTCTTC. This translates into CASSFLAANNEQFF.